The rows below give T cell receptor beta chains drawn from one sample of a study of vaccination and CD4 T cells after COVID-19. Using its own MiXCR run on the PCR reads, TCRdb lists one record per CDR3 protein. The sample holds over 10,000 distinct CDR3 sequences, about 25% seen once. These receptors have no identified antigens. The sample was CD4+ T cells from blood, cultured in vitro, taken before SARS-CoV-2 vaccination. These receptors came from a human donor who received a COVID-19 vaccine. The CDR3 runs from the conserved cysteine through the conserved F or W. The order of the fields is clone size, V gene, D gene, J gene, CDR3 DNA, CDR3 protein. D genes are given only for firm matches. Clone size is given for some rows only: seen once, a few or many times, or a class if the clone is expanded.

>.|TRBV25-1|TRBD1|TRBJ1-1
TGTGCCAGCAGTGTCTCGCCCAGACAGGGCGCCACTGAAGCTTTCTTT
CASSVSPRQGATEAFF
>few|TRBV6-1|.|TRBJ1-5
TGTGCCAGCAGTGTACGGGGGACTCCAAGCAATCAGCCCCAGCATTTT
CASSVRGTPSNQPQHF
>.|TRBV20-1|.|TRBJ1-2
TGCAGTGCTATTGGAGTATTGGGGTTTCGGAATGGCTACACCTTC
CSAIGVLGFRNGYTF
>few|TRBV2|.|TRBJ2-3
TGTGCCAGCAGAGAGGGGGTCTTAGGCACAGATACGCAGTATTTT
CASREGVLGTDTQYF
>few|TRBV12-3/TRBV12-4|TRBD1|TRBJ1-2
TGTGCCAGCAGTACCCGGGACAGGGTCACCTATGGCTACACCTTC
CASSTRDRVTYGYTF
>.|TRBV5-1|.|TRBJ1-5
TGCGCCAGCAGCTTGGGGGCTAGTCAGCCCCAGCATTTT
CASSLGASQPQHF
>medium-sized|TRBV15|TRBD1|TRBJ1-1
TGTGCCACCAGCAGAGTATCGGGAGGGGGCAACACTGAAGCTTTCTTT
CATSRVSGGGNTEAFF
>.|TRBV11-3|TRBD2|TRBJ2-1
TGTGCCAGCAGCCTACTAGCGGGGGGGGGCTTCACTAATGAGCAGTTCTTC
CASSLLAGGGFTNEQFF
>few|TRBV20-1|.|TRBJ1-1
TGCAGTGCTAGCCCTGGGACTGAAGCTTTCTTT
CSASPGTEAFF
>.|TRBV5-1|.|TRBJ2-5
TGCGCCAGCAGCTTGTGGGGCGTGGAGACCCAGTACTTC
CASSLWGVETQYF
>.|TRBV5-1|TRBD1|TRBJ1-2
TGCGCCAGCAGCTTGGGGGACAGCAACTATGGCTACACCTTC
CASSLGDSNYGYTF
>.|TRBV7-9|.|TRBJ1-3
TGTGCCAGCACCAAAGGACTGCTCTCTGGAAACACCATATATTTT
CASTKGLLSGNTIYF
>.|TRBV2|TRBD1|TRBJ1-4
TGTGCCAGCAGGGTTTCACGGACAGGGTGGGACGAAAAACTGTTTTTT
CASRVSRTGWDEKLFF
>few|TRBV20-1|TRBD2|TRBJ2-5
TGCAGTGCCATACTAGCGGGGGGCCCCCAAGAGACCCAGTACTTC
CSAILAGGPQETQYF
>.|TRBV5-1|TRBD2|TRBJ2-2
TGCGCCAGCAACTACGGCGGGGGAGACACCGGGGAGCTGTTTTTT
CASNYGGGDTGELFF
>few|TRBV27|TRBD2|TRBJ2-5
TGTGCCAGCAGTCCGCGGGGGTGGGAGACCCAGTACTTC
CASSPRGWETQYF
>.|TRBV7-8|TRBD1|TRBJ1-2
TGTGCCAGCAGCTTATCTAGGACAGGGGGTGGCTATGGCTACACCTTC
CASSLSRTGGGYGYTF